A single T cell receptor beta chain is shown here with its context. The antigen is unknown. The source of the sample is a study of T cell responses to AZD1222 COVID-19 vaccine. Study-wide points: Spike was spanned by vaccine-associated CD4 TCRs, which were dominant at 160-218 and 743-854. White British people made up most donors, females outnumbered males, and clonal diversity was possibly underestimated.

Libraries were prepared by immunoSEQ multiplex PCR; TCRdb keeps only in-frame clonotypes and omits some of them. This sample has more than 150,000 clones; approximately 90% occur once, and the top ten carry over 1.5%. The specimen was peripheral blood, collected on day 0 of AZD1222 vaccination. This clonotype was sampled from an adult in good health.

CDR3 loop: CSVVSPDRAEAFF. The CDR3, as DNA: TGCAGCGTTGTTAGTCCCGATAGGGCTGAAGCTTTCTTT. The chain carries TRBV29-1 and TRBJ1-1; D unresolved. This CDR3 has 13 residues. V gave up 4 bases and J gave up 6 bases, with 15 bases separating them. Germline loops: CDR1 SQVTM, CDR2 ANQGSEA. Variable domain in full (rest from reference TRBV29-1 and TRBJ1-1): SAVISQKPSRDICQRGTSLTIQCQVDSQVTMMFWYRQQPGQSLTLIATANQGSEATYESGFVIDKFPISRPNLTFSTLTVSNMSPEDSSIYLCSVVSPDRAEAFFGQGTRLTVV.